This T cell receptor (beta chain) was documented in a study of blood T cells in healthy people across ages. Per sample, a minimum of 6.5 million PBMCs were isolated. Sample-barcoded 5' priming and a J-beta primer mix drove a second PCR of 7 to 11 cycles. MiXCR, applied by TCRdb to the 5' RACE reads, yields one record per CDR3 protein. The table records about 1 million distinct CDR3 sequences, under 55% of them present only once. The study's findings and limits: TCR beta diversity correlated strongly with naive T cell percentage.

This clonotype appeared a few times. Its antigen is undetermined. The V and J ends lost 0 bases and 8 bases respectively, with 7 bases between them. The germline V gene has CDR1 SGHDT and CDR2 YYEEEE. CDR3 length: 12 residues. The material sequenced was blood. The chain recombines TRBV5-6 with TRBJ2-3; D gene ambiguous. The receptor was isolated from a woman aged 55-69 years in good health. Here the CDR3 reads CASSLESVTQYF. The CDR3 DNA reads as TGTGCCAGCAGCTTGGAAAGTGTTACGCAGTATTTT.